This T cell receptor (beta chain) was profiled in a study of identifying expanded T cells in peripheral blood. The germline V gene encodes CDR1 LNHDA and CDR2 SQIVND (reference sequence). Between the trimmed V and J ends, which lost 5 bases and 10 bases, there was a span of 14 bases. The CDR3 is 12 amino acids. Study results and limitations: About 1.2 clones differed between technical replicates, versus approximately 17 and 20 over time. Across healthy donors, higher total template counts meant significantly greater two-week count variance.

Points on this clone: Its antigen is as yet unknown.

The table came from immunoSEQ multiplex PCR; TCRdb's copy has only in-frame clones and leaves some out. Here the sample spans around 91,000 clones, approximately 90% being singletons. The rearrangement links TRBV19 to TRBJ1-1; perhaps TRBD1 as D (6 bases). Sequenced input: blood. The receptor was derived from a person aged 18 to 75 in good health. The CDR3 region is CASSWQGLVAFF. In DNA, the CDR3 is TGTGCCAGTAGTTGGCAGGGGCTAGTAGCTTTCTTT.